This entry lists 12 T cell receptor beta chains sequenced from one sample in a study of PD-1 blockade in classical Hodgkin lymphoma. Sequencing was performed with immunoSEQ multiplex PCR; in TCRdb, only in-frame clones are kept and a portion is missing. The sample carries some 27,000 clones, roughly 75% recorded once. The time point was: cycle 4 day 1 (C4D1), after around six weeks of nivolumab. Each of the patients experienced relapse following autologous stem cell transplantation, and their brentuximab vedotin exposure differed. Sequencing was performed on peripheral blood mononuclear cells (PBMCs), taken before the fourth cycle of nivolumab. The receptors come from a human donor with classical Hodgkin lymphoma.

This clone was seen a single time. This chain joins TRBV19 and TRBJ1-4; D unresolved. The V end lost 5 bases, the J end lost 8 bases, and 12 bases lay between the germline ends. The CDR3 is 13 residues long. The germline gives CDR1 LNHDA, CDR2 SQIVND (reference sequence). The CDR3 DNA is TGTGCCAGTAGTTCCGAGAGAAACGAAAAACTGTTTTTT. This encodes CASSSERNEKLFF.

Turning to this clone: Other nucleotide sequences in the sample specify the same CDR3. The chain couples TRBV12-5 to TRBJ1-1; D not resolved. V shed 1 base and J shed 1 base, with 4 bases lying between them. The CDR3 is 13 residues long. In germline, CDR1 is LGHNT, CDR2 FRNRAP. The CDR3 DNA reads as TGTGCTAGTGGTTTGGGAGGGAACACTGAAGCTTTCTTT. As protein: CASGLGGNTEAFF.

This clone was seen a few times. The chain is built from TRBV30 and TRBJ2-3; 10 positions agree with TRBD2. The germline CDR1 and CDR2 sequences are GTSNPN and SVGIG (reference sequence). Germline trimming cut 0 bases from V and 10 bases from J; bases unmatched to any gene: 10. The CDR3 is 15 amino acids. CDR3 sequence (DNA): TGTGCCTGGAGTGTACGGACTAGCGGCGGAGGTGCGCAGTATTTT. It translates to CAWSVRTSGGGAQYF.

The chain couples TRBV20-1 to TRBJ2-7; D not resolved. Germline CDR1 reads DFQATT; CDR2 reads SNEGSKA (reference sequence). The CDR3 extends over 11 amino acids. Trimming stripped 5 bases from V and 6 bases from J, with 11 bases between. CDR3 in amino acids: CSAPTAIEQYF. The DNA of the CDR3 is TGCAGTGCTCCTACGGCCATCGAGCAGTACTTC.

The chain recombines TRBV7-2 with TRBJ1-2; perhaps TRBD1 as D (6 bases). The CDR3 has 15 residues. Germline assignment: CDR1 SGHTA and CDR2 FQGNSA. The ends were cut back, 1 base at V and 7 bases at J, with 16 bases in the middle. CDR3 sequence (DNA): TGTGCCAGCAGCTTAGATCAGGGGTTGATAGTTGGCTACACCTTC. Encoded protein: CASSLDQGLIVGYTF.

The V gene is TRBV6-1, the J gene TRBJ1-2, with D perhaps matching TRBD1 (5 bases). Germline V CDR1 and CDR2: MNHNS, SASEGT. The CDR3 totals 13 residues. With 4 bases removed from V and 0 bases from J, the gap between germline ends came to 6 bases. The DNA for the CDR3 is TGTGCCAGCAGTGTGGGGGCTAACTATGGCTACACCTTC. Residues: CASSVGANYGYTF.

The chain couples TRBV10-3 to TRBJ1-2, with D perhaps TRBD1 (6 bases). Trimming took off 4 bases at V and 5 bases at J, with 20 bases between the two ends. This CDR3 spans 16 amino acids. The V gene's germline CDR1 is ENHRY and CDR2 SYGVKD. CDR3 sequence (DNA): TGTGCCATCAGTGGACCGACGGGACAAGGAGAATATGGCTACACCTTC. Its translation is CAISGPTGQGEYGYTF.

The rearrangement joins TRBV11-2 to TRBJ2-1; no clear D. Trimming removed 5 bases at V and 4 bases at J, with 6 bases between. This CDR3 has 12 amino acids. Germline V gene lookup returns CDR1 SGHAT and CDR2 FQNNGV. CDR3 coding DNA: TGTGCCAGCAGCCTTCATTACAATGAGCAGTTCTTC. This codes for CASSLHYNEQFF. Full variable domain (missing parts from reference TRBV11-2 and TRBJ2-1): EAGVAQSPRYKIIEKRQSVAFWCNPISGHATLYWYQQILGQGPKLLIQFQNNGVVDDSQLPKDRFSAERLKGVDSTLKIQPAKLEDSAVYLCASSLHYNEQFFGPGTRLTVL.

This chain links TRBV5-1 with TRBJ2-7; 11 bases are shared with TRBD2. The germline V gene has CDR1 SGHRS and CDR2 YFSETQ. The CDR3 runs 16 residues. The trim removed 1 base at V and 4 bases at J, leaving 7 bases unmatched. CDR3 amino acids: CASSLHLAGGGYEQYF. CDR3 nucleotides: TGCGCCAGCAGCTTGCACTTAGCGGGAGGGGGATACGAGCAGTACTTC.

The chain carries TRBV27 and TRBJ2-3; D unresolved. This CDR3 has 11 amino acids. Trimming took 8 bases from V and 5 from J, leaving 8 bases between them. CDR1 is MNHEY, CDR2 SMNVEV, per germline (reference sequence). CDR3 DNA sequence: TGTGCCAGCCTGACTGGAGATACGCAGTATTTT. Protein: CASLTGDTQYF.

The chain is built from TRBV5-4 and TRBJ2-1; 12 bases match TRBD2. The V gene's germline CDR1 is SGHNT and CDR2 YYREEE (reference sequence). This CDR3 contains 15 residues. Trimming removed 3 bases from V and 5 bases from J; junction bases left unmatched: 3. The chain's CDR3 is CASSSGLAGNNEQFF. In nucleotides, the CDR3 is TGTGCCAGCAGCTCCGGACTAGCGGGGAACAATGAGCAGTTCTTC.

The gene calls are TRBV28 and TRBJ1-2; 7 bases match TRBD1. The CDR3 has 12 residues. Germline V gives CDR1 MDHEN, CDR2 SYDVKM. The V gene end was trimmed by 9 bases and the J gene end by 8 bases; junction bases not matched to a gene: 9. The CDR3 DNA sequence: TGTGCCAGGAATGACAGGGAACGAGGCTACACCTTC. Amino acid sequence: CARNDRERGYTF.